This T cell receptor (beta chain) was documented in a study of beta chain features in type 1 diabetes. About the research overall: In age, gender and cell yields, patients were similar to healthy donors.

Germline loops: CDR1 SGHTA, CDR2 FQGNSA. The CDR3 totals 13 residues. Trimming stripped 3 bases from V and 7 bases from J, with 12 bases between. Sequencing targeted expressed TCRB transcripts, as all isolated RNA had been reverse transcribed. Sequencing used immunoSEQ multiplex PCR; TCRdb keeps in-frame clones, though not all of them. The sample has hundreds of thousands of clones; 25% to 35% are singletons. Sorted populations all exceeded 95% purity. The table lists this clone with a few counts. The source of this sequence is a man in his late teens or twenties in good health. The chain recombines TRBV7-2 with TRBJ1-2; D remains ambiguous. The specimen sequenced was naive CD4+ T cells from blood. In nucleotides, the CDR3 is TGTGCCAGCAGCTTTAGTGATGGGCTTGGCTACACCTTC. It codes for CASSFSDGLGYTF.